The 27 T cell receptor beta chains listed next were all sequenced from one sample in a study of shared clonotypes between healthy human individuals (TCRdb year 2020). The protocol used for the library was the immunoSEQ multiplex PCR assay. TCRdb carries this immuneACCESS record with in-frame sequences only. Its versions omit some clonotypes, under half of them owing to an unresolved V gene in the studies checked, with the rest unexplained. In all, the sample holds 2 million to 2.5 million clones, and approximately 95% of those were seen once. The ten largest make up approximately 0.4% of the sample. Sequencing used naive CD4+ T cells from PBMCs. Per the publication, the cell subset or site label means: CD45RA+ positively selected. The receptors come from a man aged 18 to 30 in good health. Some clones in this sample may be carry-over from other donors' samples.

The CDR3 DNA follows: TGTGCCAGCAGCTTGGTTAGTTGGCAGACTGGGGCCAACGTCCTGACTTTC. It translates to CASSLVSWQTGANVLTF. J is TRBJ2-6 and V is TRBV5-6; no reliable D call. Germline-derived CDR1 and CDR2 are SGHDT and YYEEEE. V was clipped by 0 bases and J by 2 bases, with 12 bases between them. CDR3 length: 17 residues.

This chain connects TRBV7-9 to TRBJ1-4; D is possibly TRBD1 (5 bases). Trimming took off 2 bases at V and 3 bases at J, with 7 bases between the two ends. From germline, CDR1 is SEHNR and CDR2 FQNEAQ (reference sequence). This CDR3 contains 14 residues. The CDR3 DNA sequence: TGTGCCAGCAGCTTACGAGGGGCTAATGAAAAACTGTTTTTT. Translated: CASSLRGANEKLFF.

The chain is built from TRBV7-6 and TRBJ2-1; 8 bases are a match to TRBD2. Germline CDR1 SGHVS, CDR2 FNYEAQ. This CDR3 is 16 amino acids long. V was clipped by 5 bases and J by 6 bases; unmatched bases: 12. CDR3: CASSPGGREKTNEQFF. CDR3 nucleotide sequence: TGTGCCAGCAGCCCGGGGGGGCGGGAGAAGACCAATGAGCAGTTCTTC.

This chain connects TRBV19 to TRBJ2-5; D gene ambiguous. CDR1 is LNHDA, CDR2 SQIVND, per germline (reference sequence). Trimming took 2 bases from V and 5 from J, leaving 9 bases between them. The length of the CDR3 is 13 residues. As DNA, the CDR3 is TGTGCCAGTAGTATACCCGGGCGGGAGACCCAGTACTTC. This translates into CASSIPGRETQYF.

This clone showed up just once. The chain combines TRBV27 with TRBJ1-3; TRBD1 agrees at 8 bases. With 6 bases clipped from V and 9 bases from J, the junction kept 10 bases outside the gene matches. Germline assignment: CDR1 MNHEY and CDR2 SMNVEV (reference sequence). The CDR3 is made up of 14 amino acids. CDR3 DNA: TGTGCCAGCAGCCAGACAGGGGCTGGGGGCACCATATATTTT. It is translated as CASSQTGAGGTIYF.

The chain uses TRBV6-5 and TRBJ1-1; unclear D gene. V lost 0 bases to trimming and J lost 0 bases, with 8 bases between them. Germline CDR1 is MNHEY and CDR2 is SVGAGI. This CDR3 has 15 amino acids. DNA for the CDR3: TGTGCCAGCAGTTACTCTCCGGTTTTGAACACTGAAGCTTTCTTT. Translating it yields CASSYSPVLNTEAFF.

The J gene is TRBJ2-3, the V gene TRBV7-7, with D perhaps assigned TRBD1 or TRBD2 (5 bases each). The germline V and J ends were trimmed by 5 bases and 6 bases, with 18 bases remaining between them. CDR1 SSHAT and CDR2 FNYEAQ come from the germline V gene (reference sequence). This CDR3 region has 15 residues. The CDR3 sequence: CASSDGTRASDTQYF. CDR3 nucleotide sequence: TGTGCCAGCAGCGACGGGACCCGGGCATCCGATACGCAGTATTTT.

V and J are TRBV6-1 and TRBJ2-7; D is ambiguous. V was cut by 1 base and J by 0 bases, with 10 bases left in between. CDR3 length: 15 residues. Germline CDR1 MNHNS, CDR2 SASEGT. The DNA for the CDR3 is TGTGCCAGCAGTGAAGGTTGGGGTAGCTCCTACGAGCAGTACTTC. Translating gives CASSEGWGSSYEQYF.

The chain links TRBV10-1 to TRBJ1-1, with a tentative D call TRBD1 (5 bases). CDR1 is WNHNN and CDR2 is SYGVQD in the germline V gene (reference sequence). The CDR3 sequence is 14 residues long. Trimming stripped 8 bases from V and 1 base from J, with 14 bases between. The CDR3 reads CASSSSTGNTEAFF. The CDR3 region has the DNA TGCGCCAGCTCATCTTCAACAGGGAACACTGAAGCTTTCTTT.

A single count supports this clone. Other DNA sequences in this sample translate to the same CDR3. This chain uses TRBV5-1 with TRBJ2-1; TRBD2 agrees at 10 bases. V shed 1 base and J 7 bases; nucleotides not matched to a gene: 5. The CDR3 is 15 residues long. Germline-derived CDR1 and CDR2 are SGHRS and YFSETQ. CDR3 region: CASSLSLAGVNEQFF. CDR3 DNA sequence: TGCGCCAGCAGCTTGTCCCTAGCGGGAGTTAATGAGCAGTTCTTC.

The chain carries TRBV29-1 and TRBJ1-1; no reliable D call. CDR1 is SQVTM and CDR2 is ANQGSEA in the germline V gene. Trimming cost V 4 bases and J 0 bases, with 9 bases left between them. CDR3 length: 13 amino acids. The CDR3 spells CSVAGGMNTEAFF. The CDR3 nucleotides are TGCAGCGTTGCCGGAGGGATGAACACTGAAGCTTTCTTT.

The chain uses TRBV5-1 and TRBJ2-1; D may be TRBD2 (8 bases). Germline CDR1 and CDR2: SGHRS and YFSETQ. This CDR3 is 15 amino acids long. Trimming took off 4 bases at V and 3 bases at J, with 14 bases between the two ends. CDR3 sequence: CASSRGGQYYNEQFF. CDR3 DNA sequence: TGCGCCAGCAGCCGGGGGGGACAGTACTACAATGAGCAGTTCTTC.

As regards this clone: At one of its ends the junction is not consistent with the germline gene, which may arise from a read error. V usage is TRBV11-2 and J usage is TRBJ1-1; the D gene is possibly TRBD1 (6 bases). The CDR3 contains 16 residues. Germline V gene sequence: CDR1 SGHAT, CDR2 FQNNGV. CDR3 DNA sequence: TGTGCCAGCAGCCTCTACCTCGACAGGCCTAACACTGAGGCTTTCTTT. This encodes CASSLYLDRPNTEAFF.

This clone was seen a single time. The rearrangement links TRBV7-3 to TRBJ1-2, with TRBD1 as a possible D gene (5 bases). V was shortened by 2 bases and J by 3 bases, with 7 bases between the two germline ends. The V gene's germline CDR1 is SGHTA and CDR2 FQGTGA. This CDR3 region has 13 residues. The DNA for the CDR3 is TGTGCCAGCAGCTTATCAGGGCACTATGGCTACACCTTC. Its translation is CASSLSGHYGYTF.

The chain employs TRBV28 and TRBJ2-1, with 12 bases lining up with TRBD2. The length of the CDR3 is 16 residues. CDR1 and CDR2 from the germline V gene are MDHEN and SYDVKM. The J segment lost 2 bases and the V segment lost 5 bases, leaving 4 bases of the junction unmatched. In nucleotides, the CDR3 is TGTGCCAGCAGTCCTACTAGCGGGAGGCCCTACAATGAGCAGTTCTTC. Encoded protein: CASSPTSGRPYNEQFF.

About this clone: This same CDR3 is encoded by further DNA sequences in the sample. This sequence joins TRBV30 and TRBJ1-1; no clear D. Germline assignment: CDR1 GTSNPN and CDR2 SVGIG (reference sequence). V was clipped by 1 base and J by 5 bases, with 5 bases between them. The CDR3 is 11 amino acids. The CDR3 sequence: CAWSGRTEAFF. The CDR3 coding sequence is TGTGCCTGGAGTGGGAGGACTGAAGCTTTCTTT.

This chain joins TRBV6-5 and TRBJ1-5; D gene unclear. Trimming took off 1 base at V and 6 bases at J, with 16 bases between the two ends. Germline lookup yields CDR1 MNHEY and CDR2 SVGAGI. This CDR3 spans 16 amino acids. CDR3 amino acids: CASSYFGPMSGQPQHF. The DNA for the CDR3 is TGTGCCAGCAGTTACTTTGGCCCTATGTCGGGTCAGCCCCAGCATTTT.

As for this clone: Other DNA sequences in the same sample also yield this CDR3. The rearrangement links TRBV5-6 to TRBJ2-6, with D uncertain. The ends were cut back, 0 bases at V and 1 base at J, with 8 bases in the middle. CDR3 length: 16 amino acids. Germline CDR1 and CDR2: SGHDT and YYEEEE. The CDR3 bases are TGTGCCAGCAGCTTGGGTTCTGGATCTGGGGCCAACGTCCTGACTTTC. It is translated as CASSLGSGSGANVLTF.

V gene TRBV6-1 combines with J gene TRBJ1-5, with D hard to call. Germline V CDR1 and CDR2: MNHNS, SASEGT. This CDR3 is built from 15 residues. Deletions cut 8 bases from V and 4 bases from J, with 18 bases between. CDR3 nucleotide sequence: TGTGCCAGCGATCTTACAACGAATCAGAATCAGCCCCAGCATTTT. As protein: CASDLTTNQNQPQHF.

The chain couples TRBV10-3 to TRBJ1-1; D is unclear. The CDR3 runs 16 residues. Trimming pared 3 bases from V and 0 bases from J, leaving 14 bases between. CDR1 and CDR2 (germline): ENHRY, SYGVKD. In DNA form, the CDR3 reads TGTGCCATCAGTGACTCGCCAGGAACCATGAACACTGAAGCTTTCTTT. It yields the protein CAISDSPGTMNTEAFF.

This clone is a singleton in its sample. This sequence joins TRBV28 and TRBJ2-3, with TRBD2 matching 9 bases. Germline lookup yields CDR1 MDHEN and CDR2 SYDVKM. This CDR3 has 17 residues. The J segment lost 0 bases and the V segment lost 0 bases, leaving 4 bases of the junction unmatched. CDR3 coding DNA: TGTGCCAGCAGTTTATGGGTAGCGGGAGAAAGCACAGATACGCAGTATTTT. It specifies CASSLWVAGESTDTQYF.

This clone showed up just once. CDR3 sequence: CASSAASGTRGEQFF. In nucleotides, the CDR3 is TGTGCCAGCAGCGCAGCGTCCGGGACTAGGGGTGAGCAGTTCTTC. This chain links TRBV9 with TRBJ2-1; 8 bases map to TRBD2. Germline V gene data show CDR1 as SGDLS and CDR2 as YYNGEE. V trimming: 3 bases; J trimming: 9 bases; junction bases outside the gene matches: 11. The CDR3 length is 15 residues.

J is TRBJ2-2 and V is TRBV10-3; 9 bases align to TRBD1. With 8 bases clipped from V and 4 bases from J, the junction kept 5 bases outside the gene matches. The germline V gene has CDR1 ENHRY and CDR2 SYGVKD. The CDR3 runs to 14 residues. The CDR3 region is CAISGQGSTGELFF. The CDR3, as DNA: TGTGCCATCTCCGGACAGGGGAGCACCGGGGAGCTGTTTTTT.

The chain has TRBV5-1 and TRBJ2-1; 8 bases align to TRBD2. Germline V gene data show CDR1 as SGHRS and CDR2 as YFSETQ. V was clipped by 1 base and J by 2 bases; unmatched bases: 5. The CDR3 extends over 16 amino acids. The CDR3 bases are TGCGCCAGCAGCTTGATAGCGGGAATGCCCTACAATGAGCAGTTCTTC. Residues: CASSLIAGMPYNEQFF. Drawing the rest from reference TRBV5-1 and TRBJ2-1, the complete variable domain is KAGVTQTPRYLIKTRGQQVTLSCSPISGHRSVSWYQQTPGQGLQFLFEYFSETQRNKGNFPGRFSGRQFSNSRSEMNVSTLELGDSALYLCASSLIAGMPYNEQFFGPGTRLTVL.

The chain couples TRBV18 to TRBJ2-7; 9 bases match TRBD1. This CDR3 is built from 14 residues. Germline V CDR1 and CDR2: KGHSH, LQKENI. The V and J ends lost 8 bases and 5 bases, in that order; junction bases with no gene match: 10. The CDR3 reads CASTRDRVRNEQYF. The DNA of the CDR3 is TGTGCCAGCACCCGGGACAGGGTGAGGAACGAGCAGTACTTC. Drawing the rest from reference TRBV18 and TRBJ2-7, the complete variable domain is NAGVMQNPRHLVRRRGQEARLRCSPMKGHSHVYWYRQLPEEGLKFMVYLQKENIIDESGMPKERFSAEFPKEGPSILRIQQVVRGDSAAYFCASTRDRVRNEQYFGPGTRLTVT.

J is TRBJ1-5 and V is TRBV30; D is ambiguous. In germline, CDR1 is GTSNPN, CDR2 SVGIG (reference sequence). CDR3 length equals 13 residues. The V gene lost 2 bases and the J gene lost 7 bases, with 12 bases spanning the gap. The CDR3 region has the DNA TGTGCCTGGAGTTCCCGACCTACCCAGCCCCAGCATTTT. Translated, it gives CAWSSRPTQPQHF.

The chain has TRBV6-1 and TRBJ1-2; D gene unclear. Deletions cut 4 bases from V and 6 bases from J, with 15 bases between. Germline CDR1 and CDR2: MNHNS and SASEGT. The CDR3 sequence is 14 residues long. The CDR3 DNA reads as TGTGCCAGCAGTGTTCCCGGGAGGGTTGATGGCTACACCTTC. Amino acid sequence: CASSVPGRVDGYTF.